Shown below are 10 T cell receptor beta chains from a single sample sequenced in a study of cytomegalovirus exposure and HLA in healthy donors. The PCR had 60 Vbeta and 13 Jbeta primers. Clones were sequenced by immunoSEQ multiplex PCR, and TCRdb holds only the in-frame ones, with some missing. This table has fewer than 150,000 clones, around 85% appearing once. The sample comprised PBMCs. The receptor set was obtained from a woman aged 30 to 39 in good health and CMV-seropositive.

This CDR3 reads CAISVGGGYTF. CDR3 nucleotides: TGTGCCATCAGTGTGGGAGGTGGCTACACCTTC. The chain couples TRBV10-3 to TRBJ1-2; no clear D gene. The CDR3 contains 11 residues. Trimming removed 4 bases at V and 7 bases at J, with 7 bases between. In germline, CDR1 is ENHRY, CDR2 SYGVKD.

This clone came up a few times. V gene TRBV6-1 combines with J gene TRBJ1-5, with TRBD1 matching over 7 bases. CDR1 and CDR2 from the germline V gene are MNHNS and SASEGT. The CDR3 is made up of 14 amino acids. The trim removed 6 bases at V and 2 bases at J, leaving 4 bases unmatched. The CDR3 reads CASSQGDGNQPQHF. For the CDR3, the DNA is TGTGCCAGCAGCCAGGGGGATGGCAATCAGCCCCAGCATTTT.

V is TRBV9 and J is TRBJ1-1; unclear D gene. The CDR3 runs to 16 residues. Trimming removed 0 bases at V and 2 bases at J, with 14 bases between. CDR1 and CDR2 from the germline V gene are SGDLS and YYNGEE. The CDR3, as DNA: TGTGCCAGCAGCGTAGTCGCCGAAGCGGGTAACACTGAAGCTTTCTTT. Its protein is CASSVVAEAGNTEAFF.

The J gene is TRBJ1-1, the V gene TRBV28; possibly TRBD1 for D (6 bases). V dropped 5 bases and J dropped 3 bases, with 16 bases sitting between them. This CDR3 contains 15 residues. From germline, CDR1 is MDHEN and CDR2 SYDVKM. CDR3 DNA sequence: TGTGCCAGCAGTAGCCCCAGGGGAAGGGACACTGAAGCTTTCTTT. Translation: CASSSPRGRDTEAFF.

The rearrangement joins TRBV18 to TRBJ2-3, with 8 bases lining up with TRBD2. J lost 0 bases, V lost 4 bases, and 3 bases had no gene match. The germline gives CDR1 KGHSH, CDR2 LQKENI. The CDR3 contains 15 residues. The DNA for the CDR3 is TGTGCCAGCTCACTAGCGGGGTCTAGCACAGATACGCAGTATTTT. Translated, it gives CASSLAGSSTDTQYF. The full variable domain, its missing parts supplied by reference TRBV18 and TRBJ2-3, is NAGVMQNPRHLVRRRGQEARLRCSPMKGHSHVYWYRQLPEEGLKFMVYLQKENIIDESGMPKERFSAEFPKEGPSILRIQQVVRGDSAAYFCASSLAGSSTDTQYFGPGTRLTVL.

The gene calls are TRBV9 and TRBJ2-1, with 7 bases identical to TRBD2. The germline CDR1 and CDR2 sequences are SGDLS and YYNGEE. Germline trimming cut 3 bases from V and 6 bases from J; bases unmatched to any gene: 9. This CDR3 contains 15 residues. This chain's CDR3 is CASSAPPGGFNEQFF. CDR3 DNA sequence: TGTGCCAGCAGCGCTCCCCCGGGAGGATTCAATGAGCAGTTCTTC.

The CDR3 loop reads CASSPGTSAVTGELFF. The CDR3 DNA follows: TGTGCCAGCAGCCCCGGGACATCCGCGGTGACCGGGGAGCTGTTTTTT. This rearrangement joins TRBV7-9 to TRBJ2-2; TRBD1 is a possible D gene (6 bases). V was trimmed by 5 bases and J by 5 bases, leaving 18 bases between them. The CDR3 has 16 residues. Germline V lookup: CDR1 SEHNR, CDR2 FQNEAQ (reference sequence).

The chain joins TRBV30 to TRBJ2-5; tentative D call: TRBD1 (7 bases). Trimming took 0 bases from V and 5 from J, leaving 13 bases between them. The CDR3 spans 14 residues. Germline V gene sequence: CDR1 GTSNPN, CDR2 SVGIG (reference sequence). The CDR3 reads CAWSVAGGRETQYF. The CDR3 DNA reads TGTGCCTGGAGTGTGGCAGGGGGGCGCGAGACCCAGTACTTC.

The gene calls are TRBV5-1 and TRBJ2-7, with 7 bases matching TRBD2. Losses at the gene ends were 6 bases for V and 5 bases for J; bases not matched to a gene: 8. The CDR3 extends over 13 amino acids. The germline V gene has CDR1 SGHRS and CDR2 YFSETQ. The CDR3: CASKGLADNEQYF. Here the CDR3 DNA reads TGCGCCAGCAAAGGGCTAGCGGACAACGAGCAGTACTTC.

The gene calls are TRBV19 and TRBJ1-1; 12 bases match TRBD1. Germline V lookup: CDR1 LNHDA, CDR2 SQIVND (reference sequence). This CDR3 spans 17 amino acids. The V gene end was trimmed by 6 bases and the J gene end by 1 base; junction bases not matched to a gene: 9. DNA for the CDR3: TGTGCCAGTAGGGGGACAGGGGGCACCCTCTGGAACACTGAAGCTTTCTTT. This sequence encodes CASRGTGGTLWNTEAFF.